This TCR beta chain is from a study of T cells in Graves' hyperthyroidism and ophthalmopathy. Study conclusions and caveats: Before onset, by a median of around 6.4 months, the model predicted ophthalmopathy. The authors' 13 V-J model separated ophthalmopathy from stable hyperthyroidism.

The CDR3 totals 16 residues. V trimming: 4 bases; J trimming: 9 bases; junction bases outside the gene matches: 9. Germline V gives CDR1 LNHDA, CDR2 SQIVND (reference sequence). The source material, RNA transcripts, was used to amplify TCR beta CDR3 regions. The HTBI primer set was used in a first-round RT-PCR of the TCR CDR3. TCRdb reprocessed the multiplex PCR reads with MiXCR, giving one entry per CDR3 protein. The table lists over 300,000 distinct CDR3 sequences, 11% to 15% of them singletons. For Graves' hyperthyroidism to be stable, ophthalmopathy could not progress within 18 months. Diagnosis of hyperthyroidism was new in patients aged 18 to 65, and its duration was under 2 months. This clonotype has a count of ten or more. The antigen is unknown.

This TCR was recovered from an older woman with Graves' hyperthyroidism. This chain joins TRBV19 and TRBJ2-1; 13 nucleotides align to TRBD2. Sequencing input: blood. CDR3 in amino acids: CASSTGTSGVDGEQFF. As DNA, the CDR3 is TGTGCCAGTAGTACTGGGACTAGCGGGGTTGACGGTGAGCAGTTCTTC. The variable domain in full, completed from reference TRBV19 and TRBJ2-1, reads DGGITQSPKYLFRKEGQNVTLSCEQNLNHDAMYWYRQDPGQGLRLIYYSQIVNDFQKGDIAEGYSVSREKKESFPLTVTSAQKNPTAFYLCASSTGTSGVDGEQFFGPGTRLTVL.